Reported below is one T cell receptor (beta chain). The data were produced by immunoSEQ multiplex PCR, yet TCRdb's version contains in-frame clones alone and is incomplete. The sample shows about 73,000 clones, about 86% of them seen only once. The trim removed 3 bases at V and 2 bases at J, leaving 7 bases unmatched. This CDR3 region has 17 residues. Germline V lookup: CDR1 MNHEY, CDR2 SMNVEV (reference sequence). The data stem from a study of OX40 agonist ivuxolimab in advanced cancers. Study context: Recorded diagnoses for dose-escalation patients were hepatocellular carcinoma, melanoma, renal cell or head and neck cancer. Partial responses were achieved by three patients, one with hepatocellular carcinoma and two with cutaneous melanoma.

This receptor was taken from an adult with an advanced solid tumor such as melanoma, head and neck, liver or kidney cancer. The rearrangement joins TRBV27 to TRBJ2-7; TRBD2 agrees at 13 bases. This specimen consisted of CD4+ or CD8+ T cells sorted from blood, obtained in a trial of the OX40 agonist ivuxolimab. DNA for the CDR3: TGTGCCAGCAGTTTTTACGGACTAGCGGGGGCAACCTACGAGCAGTACTTC. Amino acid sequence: CASSFYGLAGATYEQYF.